This TCR beta chain was recovered during a study of patients and donors after allogeneic stem cell transplantation. TCRdb analysed the RT-PCR reads with MiXCR anew, one entry per CDR3 protein. Here the sample spans about 960,000 distinct CDR3 sequences, roughly 18% being singletons. This clonotype was detected a few times. This CDR3 contains 13 residues. The germline CDR1 and CDR2 sequences are LGHDT and YNNKEL (reference sequence). V lost 5 bases to trimming and J lost 7 bases, with 12 bases between them. This chain uses TRBV3-1 with TRBJ2-1; the D gene is possibly TRBD2 (6 bases). The clonotype originates from a human donor who was either an allogeneic HSCT recipient or a stem cell or donor lymphocyte infusion donor (not recorded which). It is not recorded whose cells these are; they may come from a transplant donor. The sequenced sample was blood, either unsorted or a sorted T cell fraction (not recorded which). The CDR3 region is CASSGRLANEQFF. The CDR3 region has the DNA TGTGCCAGCAGCGGCCGGCTAGCGAATGAGCAGTTCTTC.